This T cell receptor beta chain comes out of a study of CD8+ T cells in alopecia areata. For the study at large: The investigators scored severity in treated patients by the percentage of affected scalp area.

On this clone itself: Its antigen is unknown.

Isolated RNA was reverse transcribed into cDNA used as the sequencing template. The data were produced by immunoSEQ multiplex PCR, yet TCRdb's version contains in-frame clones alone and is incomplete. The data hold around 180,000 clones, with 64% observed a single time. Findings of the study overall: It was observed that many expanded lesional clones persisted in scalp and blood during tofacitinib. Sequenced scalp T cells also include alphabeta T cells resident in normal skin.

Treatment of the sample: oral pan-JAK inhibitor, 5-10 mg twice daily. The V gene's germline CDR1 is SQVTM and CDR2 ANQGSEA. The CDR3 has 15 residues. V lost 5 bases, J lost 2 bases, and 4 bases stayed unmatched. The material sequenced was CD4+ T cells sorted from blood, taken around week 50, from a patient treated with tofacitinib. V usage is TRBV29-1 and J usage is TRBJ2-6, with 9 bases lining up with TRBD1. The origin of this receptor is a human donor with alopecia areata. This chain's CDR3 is CSVTTGGAGANVLTF. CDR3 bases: TGCAGCGTTACTACAGGGGGCGCTGGGGCCAACGTCCTGACTTTC.